The entry below gives a single T cell receptor beta chain sequence along with its context. Its antigen is undetermined. This record belongs to a study of T cell responses to AZD1222 COVID-19 vaccine. Findings of the study overall: Nearly half of spike-specific TCRs reportedly target unmutated variant regions. The donors showed a predominance of white British ancestry and of females, with possible underestimation of clonal diversity. Seropositivity was recorded at baseline in only a handful of AZD1222 recipients. Spike-specific TCR breadth rose after two AZD1222 doses, and depth rose as well.

Only in-frame clones appear in the TCRdb table, and some are missing; sequencing was by immunoSEQ multiplex PCR. The sample has roughly 130,000 clones, around 94% seen once. The CDR3 is made up of 13 amino acids. With V trimmed by 7 bases and J by 6 bases, 8 bases remained unmatched. Per the germline V gene, CDR1 is SQVTM and CDR2 is ANQGSEA. This clonotype originated in an adult in good health. The sample was peripheral blood, taken on day 0 of AZD1222 vaccination. The chain has TRBV29-1 and TRBJ2-1; 8 positions agree with TRBD2. The CDR3 sequence is CSGESGRGNEQFF. CDR3 sequence (DNA): TGCAGCGGAGAGAGCGGGAGAGGCAATGAGCAGTTCTTC.